This T cell receptor (beta chain) was recorded in a study of OX40 agonist ivuxolimab in advanced cancers. The wider study: An agonistic human IgG2 monoclonal antibody against OX40 (CD134) was given. The dose-escalation group included hepatocellular carcinoma, melanoma, renal cell carcinoma and head and neck cancer.

The protocol was immunoSEQ multiplex PCR, while the TCRdb copy is restricted to in-frame clones and leaves out a portion. The data hold 55,000 to 65,000 clones, with roughly 84% observed a single time. The CDR3 has 11 amino acids. The germline CDR1 and CDR2 sequences are SQVTM and ANQGSEA. Trimming pared 7 bases from V and 6 bases from J, leaving 11 bases between. Notes on the study in general: Average numbers of expanded clones were greater in CD8+ T cells than in CD4+.

For this clone: No antigen is known for it.

Material: CD4+ or CD8+ T cells sorted from blood, obtained in a trial of the OX40 agonist ivuxolimab. The TCR was taken from an adult with an advanced solid tumor such as melanoma, head and neck, liver or kidney cancer. The chain is built from TRBV29-1 and TRBJ2-3; no firm D call. DNA of the CDR3: TGCAGCGCTCATAGATCTGATACGCAGTATTTT. Its protein product is CSAHRSDTQYF.